One sample yielded the 28 T cell receptor beta chains listed below, sequenced in a study of response to subunit inactivated influenza vaccine. TCRdb reanalysed the RT-PCR reads using MiXCR and keeps one entry per CDR3 protein. The data show roughly 780,000 distinct CDR3 sequences, about 18% seen once. The material was PBMCs from blood, obtained 4 to 6 days after vaccination. These receptors all stem from a man aged 45-60 years who received an inactivated influenza vaccine.

This clonotype came up a few times. The J gene is TRBJ1-2, the V gene TRBV5-1; D call uncertain. This CDR3 has 14 amino acids. Per germline, CDR1 SGHRS and CDR2 YFSETQ. V was pared by 4 bases and J by 0 bases, with 10 bases between. The CDR3 nucleotides are TGCGCCAGCAGCCCTGACGCCTCTAACTATGGCTACACCTTC. This gives the protein CASSPDASNYGYTF.

This clonotype has more than one count but fewer than ten. The genes are TRBV6-2 or TRBV6-3 and TRBJ1-2; D possibly corresponds to TRBD1 (5 bases). Germline CDR1 is MNHEY and CDR2 is SVGEGT. The CDR3 loop spans 14 amino acids. The ends were cut back, 2 bases at V and 4 bases at J, with 11 bases in the middle. The CDR3 reads CASSYTGAGYGYTF. CDR3 sequence (DNA): TGTGCCAGCAGTTACACCGGGGCCGGCTATGGCTACACCTTC.

This clonotype was counted a few times. The chain joins TRBV20-1 to TRBJ2-1; 9 positions match TRBD2. The CDR3 is made up of 20 amino acids. Trimming took 3 bases from V and 0 from J; bases not matched to a gene: 18. CDR1 is DFQATT, CDR2 SNEGSKA, per germline (reference sequence). CDR3 DNA: TGCAGTGCTAGCCCCCGGCGGTCTAGCGGGATCCATTCCTCCTACAATGAGCAGTTCTTC. It specifies CSASPRRSSGIHSSYNEQFF.

The CDR3 bases are TGTGCCACCAGCAGAGAAGGGGGGGTGGTCGAGGCAGATACGCAGTATTTT. It is translated as CATSREGGVVEADTQYF. The chain carries TRBV15 and TRBJ2-3; D perhaps matches TRBD2 (7 bases). Trimming took off 0 bases at V and 4 bases at J, with 17 bases between the two ends. Germline values: CDR1 LNHNV, CDR2 YYDKDF (reference sequence). CDR3 size: 17 residues.

This sequence joins TRBV27 and TRBJ2-1, with D perhaps being TRBD1 or TRBD2 (5 bases each). This CDR3 has 11 residues. CDR1 is MNHEY and CDR2 is SMNVEV in the germline V gene (reference sequence). V lost 6 bases and J 14 bases, leaving 14 bases between the germline ends. The CDR3 reads CASSRNRRKFF. The CDR3 DNA follows: TGTGCCAGCAGCCGCAACAGGAGGAAGTTCTTC.

This clonotype was picked up a small number of times. V gene TRBV5-1 combines with J gene TRBJ1-1, with a weak D call TRBD1 (5 bases). V was pared by 2 bases and J by 5 bases, with 13 bases between. The CDR3 loop spans 14 amino acids. In germline, CDR1 is SGHRS, CDR2 YFSETQ. The CDR3 sequence: CASSFLGAGTEAFF. The CDR3 DNA sequence: TGCGCCAGCAGCTTTCTAGGGGCCGGAACTGAAGCTTTCTTT.

This clonotype was observed a few times. The chain has TRBV10-3 and TRBJ2-3, with D maybe TRBD2 (5 bases). V lost 6 bases and J lost 0, with 10 bases in between. Germline V gene sequence: CDR1 ENHRY, CDR2 SYGVKD. This CDR3 is 14 amino acids long. The CDR3 sequence is CAIRGGLSTDTQYF. As DNA, the CDR3 is TGTGCCATCAGAGGCGGGCTAAGCACAGATACGCAGTATTTT.

This chain links TRBV5-1 with TRBJ1-4, with 10 positions matching TRBD1. Germline V gene data show CDR1 as SGHRS and CDR2 as YFSETQ. The CDR3 consists of 15 residues. The V gene end was trimmed by 4 bases and the J gene end by 7 bases; junction bases not matched to a gene: 7. DNA for the CDR3: TGCGCCAGCAGCGTGGGACAGGGGAGGTTTGAAAAACTGTTTTTT. It codes for CASSVGQGRFEKLFF.

Only a few counts were recorded for this clonotype. The CDR3 DNA reads TGCAGCGTTGCGGACTCGGGCTATGGCTACACCTTC. This encodes CSVADSGYGYTF. The V and J genes are TRBV29-1 and TRBJ1-2; D is unresolved. The germline V gene encodes CDR1 SQVTM and CDR2 ANQGSEA. V dropped 4 bases and J dropped 4 bases, with 10 bases sitting between them. The CDR3 loop spans 12 amino acids.

The V gene is TRBV7-9, the J gene TRBJ1-2; D possibly corresponds to TRBD1 (5 bases). V was clipped by 1 base and J by 7 bases, with 10 bases between them. The CDR3 totals 13 residues. Germline loops: CDR1 SEHNR, CDR2 FQNEAQ (reference sequence). CDR3 DNA: TGTGCCAGCAGCTTAGGGGATGGGACTGGCTACACCTTC. Its protein product is CASSLGDGTGYTF.

The chain is built from TRBV4-3 and TRBJ2-4; the D is unclear. The CDR3 totals 13 residues. Trimming stripped 0 bases from V and 6 bases from J, with 6 bases between. Germline lookup yields CDR1 LGHNA and CDR2 YSLEER. The CDR3: CASSQEGGNIQYF. The CDR3 bases are TGCGCCAGCAGCCAAGAGGGCGGAAACATTCAGTACTTC.

As to this clonotype: Mismatch with germline at one junction end may stem from a read error. This chain connects TRBV20-1 to TRBJ2-1; TRBD2 matches at 7 bases. Germline-derived CDR1 and CDR2 are DFQATT and SNEGSKA (reference sequence). The CDR3 is 12 amino acids. This CDR3 reads CSARDSGWTRDF. The CDR3 DNA is TGCAGTGCTAGAGATTCTGGGTGGACTAGGGACTTC.

The genes are TRBV7-2 and TRBJ2-3, with 9 bases lining up with TRBD2. The germline gives CDR1 SGHTA, CDR2 FQGNSA. V trimming: 6 bases; J trimming: 5 bases; junction bases outside the gene matches: 12. CDR3 length: 16 amino acids. CDR3 coding DNA: TGTGCCAGCAGAGACAGCAACCTTAGCGGGAGAGATACGCAGTATTTT. The encoded protein is CASRDSNLSGRDTQYF.

This clonotype was detected a few times. V is TRBV5-6 and J is TRBJ2-7; 9 positions agree with TRBD1. CDR1 SGHDT and CDR2 YYEEEE come from the germline V gene. This CDR3 has 14 residues. J gave up 3 bases and V 4 bases, and 5 bases lay outside the gene matches. CDR3 nucleotide sequence: TGTGCCAGCAGCCGCGGGACAGGGATCTACGAGCAGTACTTC. It yields the protein CASSRGTGIYEQYF.

This clonotype was counted only a few times. The chain links TRBV7-2 to TRBJ2-5; tentatively, D is TRBD1 or TRBD2 (6 bases each). Trimming cost V 6 bases and J 7 bases, with 15 bases left between them. CDR1 is SGHTA, CDR2 FQGNSA, per germline. The CDR3 length is 13 residues. CDR3 sequence (DNA): TGTGCCAGCAGTCACCCGAAGGGGGGGACCCAGTACTTC. It specifies CASSHPKGGTQYF.

This clonotype was seen ten or more times. V gene TRBV20-1 combines with J gene TRBJ1-1; D may be TRBD1 (5 bases). CDR3 size: 14 residues. The germline V gene encodes CDR1 DFQATT and CDR2 SNEGSKA (reference sequence). V dropped 1 base and J dropped 0 bases, with 9 bases sitting between them. The CDR3 DNA reads as TGCAGTGCTAGAGGCGGGGGGATGAACACTGAAGCTTTCTTT. This encodes CSARGGGMNTEAFF.

V is TRBV6-2 or TRBV6-3 and J is TRBJ2-7; tentative D call: TRBD1 (6 bases). Germline-derived CDR1 and CDR2 are MNHEY and SVGEGT. The CDR3 runs 15 residues. The V end lost 2 bases, the J end lost 0 bases, and 11 bases lay between the germline ends. The CDR3 region has the DNA TGTGCCAGCAGTTACGACAGGAGAAACTCCTACGAGCAGTACTTC. This encodes CASSYDRRNSYEQYF.

Here the CDR3 DNA reads TGTGCCAGCAGCCGCGGGGGGGCAGCAGGAAACACCATATATTTT. Translation gives CASSRGGAAGNTIYF. This chain connects TRBV11-2 to TRBJ1-3; D may be TRBD1 (6 bases). CDR3 length equals 15 residues. CDR1 is SGHAT, CDR2 FQNNGV, per germline. Trimming took off 5 bases at V and 4 bases at J, with 15 bases between the two ends.

This clonotype was detected ten times or more. The chain employs TRBV29-1 and TRBJ2-2; D not resolved. The CDR3 runs to 11 residues. Per the germline V gene, CDR1 is SQVTM and CDR2 is ANQGSEA. V was trimmed by 4 bases and J by 7 bases, leaving 7 bases between them. The CDR3 nucleotides read TGCAGCGTTGGCCGTGGCGGGGAGCTGTTTTTT. As protein: CSVGRGGELFF.

This chain connects TRBV4-3 to TRBJ1-5, with D uncertain. CDR3 length: 13 amino acids. In germline, CDR1 is LGHNA, CDR2 YSLEER. V was trimmed by 0 bases and J by 6 bases, leaving 6 bases between them. The CDR3 protein is CASSQDLVQPQHF. The DNA for the CDR3 is TGCGCCAGCAGCCAAGACCTGGTTCAGCCCCAGCATTTT.

The chain is built from TRBV29-1 and TRBJ2-1, with TRBD1 matching over 9 bases. The V and J ends lost 7 bases and 6 bases, in that order; junction bases with no gene match: 7. The CDR3 is 13 residues long. CDR1 is SQVTM and CDR2 is ANQGSEA in the germline V gene. Here the CDR3 reads CSGTGALFNEQFF. CDR3 DNA sequence: TGCAGCGGGACAGGGGCACTATTCAATGAGCAGTTCTTC.

This clonotype was counted a few times. J is TRBJ2-1 and V is TRBV11-2; 7 positions agree with TRBD2. V lost 7 bases, J lost 3 bases, and 12 bases stayed unmatched. The length of the CDR3 is 16 residues. The germline gives CDR1 SGHAT, CDR2 FQNNGV. CDR3 in DNA: TGTGCCAGCAACCACGTCGGGACTATGGGCTACAATGAGCAGTTCTTC. Protein product: CASNHVGTMGYNEQFF.

This clonotype has a handful of counts. The chain links TRBV4-3 to TRBJ2-3, with TRBD1 matching over 11 bases. The CDR3 sequence is 15 residues long. The ends lost 1 base at V and 4 bases at J; junction bases unmatched: 1. Germline V gene sequence: CDR1 LGHNA, CDR2 YSLEER. CDR3 DNA: TGCGCCAGCAGCCAAGCGGGACAGGGGGCAGATACGCAGTATTTT. Translated, it gives CASSQAGQGADTQYF.

J is TRBJ1-2 and V is TRBV29-1; TRBD1 matches at 9 bases. Looked up from germline, CDR1 is SQVTM and CDR2 is ANQGSEA. CDR3 length: 13 amino acids. V was clipped by 0 bases and J by 8 bases; unmatched bases: 4. CDR3: CSVEETGQGGYTF. The CDR3 nucleotides read TGCAGCGTTGAAGAAACAGGACAGGGGGGCTACACCTTC. Based on the CDR3 plus reference TRBV29-1 and TRBJ1-2, the full variable domain is SAVISQKPSRDICQRGTSLTIQCQVDSQVTMMFWYRQQPGQSLTLIATANQGSEATYESGFVIDKFPISRPNLTFSTLTVSNMSPEDSSIYLCSVEETGQGGYTFGSGTRLTVV.

This clonotype was counted at least ten times. This sequence joins TRBV5-1 and TRBJ2-1; 7 bases line up with TRBD1. The ends lost 7 bases at V and 4 bases at J; junction bases unmatched: 11. The CDR3 contains 15 residues. Per the germline V gene, CDR1 is SGHRS and CDR2 is YFSETQ. Written as DNA, the CDR3 is TGCGCCAGCTTCCGAGGGGGCTCCTCATACAATGAGCAGTTCTTC. It specifies CASFRGGSSYNEQFF.

In DNA, the CDR3 is TGCGCCAGCAGCCAGACTAGCGGGAGTCGCTACGAGCAGTACTTC. Translated, it gives CASSQTSGSRYEQYF. This rearrangement joins TRBV5-1 to TRBJ2-7; TRBD2 matches 12 bases. Trimming at V came to 4 bases and at J to 3 bases, leaving 5 bases not matched to a gene. Germline CDR1 SGHRS, CDR2 YFSETQ. CDR3 length equals 15 residues.

The V call is TRBV4-2, the J call TRBJ2-5; 10 bases are a match to TRBD1. Germline V CDR1 and CDR2: LGHNA, YNFKEQ. V gave up 1 base and J gave up 5 bases; unmatched junction bases: 7. This CDR3 has 16 amino acids. The CDR3 spells CASSQGGQGMGETQYF. CDR3 DNA sequence: TGTGCCAGCAGCCAAGGGGGACAGGGGATGGGGGAGACCCAGTACTTC.

In this sample, this clonotype turned up many times. The V gene is TRBV11-2, the J gene TRBJ1-2; maybe TRBD1 (6 bases). Germline loops: CDR1 SGHAT, CDR2 FQNNGV. V lost 1 base, J lost 7 bases, and 10 bases lay in between. The CDR3 totals 13 residues. The CDR3 bases are TGTGCCAGCAGCTTAGTCAGGGGCTCTGGCTACACCTTC. This encodes CASSLVRGSGYTF.